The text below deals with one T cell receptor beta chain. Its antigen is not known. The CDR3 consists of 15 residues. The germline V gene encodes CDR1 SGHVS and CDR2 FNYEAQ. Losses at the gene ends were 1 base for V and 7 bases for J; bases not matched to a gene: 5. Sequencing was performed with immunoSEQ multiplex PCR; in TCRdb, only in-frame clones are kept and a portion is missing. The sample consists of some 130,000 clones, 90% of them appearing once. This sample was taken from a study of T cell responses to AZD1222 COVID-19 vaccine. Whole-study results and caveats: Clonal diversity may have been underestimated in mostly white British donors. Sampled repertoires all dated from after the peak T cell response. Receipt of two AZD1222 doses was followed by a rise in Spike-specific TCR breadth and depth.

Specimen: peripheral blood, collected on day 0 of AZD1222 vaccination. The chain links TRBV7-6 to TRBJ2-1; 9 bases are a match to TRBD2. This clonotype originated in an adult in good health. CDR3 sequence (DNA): TGTGCCAGCAGCTTAGGCCCTAGCGGGGTTAATGAGCAGTTCTTC. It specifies CASSLGPSGVNEQFF.